This T cell receptor (beta chain) originates from a study of control samples from healthy donors and cancer patients. The CDR3 has 19 amino acids. The junction had 24 bases not matched to a gene; V was cut back by 5 bases and J by 5 bases. Germline values: CDR1 SGHDN, CDR2 FVKESK. Generated by immunoSEQ multiplex PCR, the TCRdb table keeps only in-frame clones and is missing some. The profile shows more than 65,000 clones, around four fifths of them singletons. The chain combines TRBV14 with TRBJ2-7; 7 nucleotides line up with TRBD2. The sequenced sample was blood. The receptor comes from a man aged 50 to 59 in good health. CDR3 protein: CASSETPKRGHTVVHEQYF. The CDR3, as DNA: TGTGCCAGCAGCGAGACACCTAAGCGGGGTCACACGGTGGTCCACGAGCAGTACTTC.